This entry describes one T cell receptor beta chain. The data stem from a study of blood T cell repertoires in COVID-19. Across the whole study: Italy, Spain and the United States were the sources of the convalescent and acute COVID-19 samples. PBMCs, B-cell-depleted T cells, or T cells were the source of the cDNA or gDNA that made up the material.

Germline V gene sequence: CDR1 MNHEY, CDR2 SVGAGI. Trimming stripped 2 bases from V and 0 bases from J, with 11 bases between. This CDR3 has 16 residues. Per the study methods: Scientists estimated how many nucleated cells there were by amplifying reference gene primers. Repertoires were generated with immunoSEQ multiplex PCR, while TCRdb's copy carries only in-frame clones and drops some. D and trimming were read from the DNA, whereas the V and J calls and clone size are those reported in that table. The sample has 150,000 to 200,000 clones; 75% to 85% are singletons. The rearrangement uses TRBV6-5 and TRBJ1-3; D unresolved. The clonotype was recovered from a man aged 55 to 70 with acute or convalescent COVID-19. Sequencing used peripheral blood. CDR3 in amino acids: CASSYEASPSGNTIYF. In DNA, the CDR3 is TGTGCCAGCAGTTACGAAGCATCCCCCTCTGGAAACACCATATATTTT.